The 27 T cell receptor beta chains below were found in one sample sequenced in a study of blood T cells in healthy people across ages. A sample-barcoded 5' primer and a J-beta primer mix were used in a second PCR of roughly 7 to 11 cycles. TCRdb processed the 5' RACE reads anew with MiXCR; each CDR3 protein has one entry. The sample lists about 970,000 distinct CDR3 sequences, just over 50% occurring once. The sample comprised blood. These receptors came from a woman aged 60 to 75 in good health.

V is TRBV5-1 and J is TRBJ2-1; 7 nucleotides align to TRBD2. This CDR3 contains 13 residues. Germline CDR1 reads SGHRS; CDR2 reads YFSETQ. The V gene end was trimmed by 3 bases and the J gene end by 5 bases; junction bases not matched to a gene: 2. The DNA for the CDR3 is TGCGCCAGCAGCTGGACTAGAGACAATGAGCAGTTCTTC. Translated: CASSWTRDNEQFF. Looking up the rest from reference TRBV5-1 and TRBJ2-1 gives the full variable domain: KAGVTQTPRYLIKTRGQQVTLSCSPISGHRSVSWYQQTPGQGLQFLFEYFSETQRNKGNFPGRFSGRQFSNSRSEMNVSTLELGDSALYLCASSWTRDNEQFFGPGTRLTVL.

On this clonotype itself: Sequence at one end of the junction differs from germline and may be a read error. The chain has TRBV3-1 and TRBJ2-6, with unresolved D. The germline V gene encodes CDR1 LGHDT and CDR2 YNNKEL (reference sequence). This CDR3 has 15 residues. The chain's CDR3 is CASGLRHSGSNVLTF. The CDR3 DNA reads TGTGCCAGCGGCCTCCGCCACTCTGGGTCCAACGTCCTGACTTTC.

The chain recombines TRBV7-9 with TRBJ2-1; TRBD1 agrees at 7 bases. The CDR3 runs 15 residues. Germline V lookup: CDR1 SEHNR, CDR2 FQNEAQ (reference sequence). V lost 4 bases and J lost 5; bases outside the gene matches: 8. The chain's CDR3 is CASSWNRGFDNEQFF. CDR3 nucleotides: TGTGCCAGCAGCTGGAACAGGGGTTTCGACAATGAGCAGTTCTTC. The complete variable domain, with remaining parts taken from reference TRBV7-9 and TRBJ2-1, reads DTGVSQNPRHKITKRGQNVTFRCDPISEHNRLYWYRQTLGQGPEFLTYFQNEAQLEKSRLLSDRFSAERPKGSFSTLEIQRTEQGDSAMYLCASSWNRGFDNEQFFGPGTRLTVL.

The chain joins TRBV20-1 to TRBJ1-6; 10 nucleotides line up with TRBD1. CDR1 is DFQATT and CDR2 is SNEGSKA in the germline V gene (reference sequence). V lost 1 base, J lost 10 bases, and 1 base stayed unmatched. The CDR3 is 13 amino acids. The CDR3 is CSARGGQGSPLHF. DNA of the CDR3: TGCAGTGCTAGAGGGGGACAGGGGTCACCCCTCCACTTT.

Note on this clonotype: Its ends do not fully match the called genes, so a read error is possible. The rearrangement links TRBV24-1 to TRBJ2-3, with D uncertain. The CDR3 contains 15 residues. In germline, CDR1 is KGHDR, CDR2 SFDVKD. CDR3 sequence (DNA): TGTGCCACCAGTGTAGGACGCCGTAGCACAGATGCGCAGTATTTT. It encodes CATSVGRRSTDAQYF.

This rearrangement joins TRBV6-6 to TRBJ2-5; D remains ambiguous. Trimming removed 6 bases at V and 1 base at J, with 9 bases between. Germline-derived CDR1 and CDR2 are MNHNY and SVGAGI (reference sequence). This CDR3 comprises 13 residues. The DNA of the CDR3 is TGTGCCAGCAGGGACGGCCGCCAAGAGACCCAGTACTTC. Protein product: CASRDGRQETQYF.

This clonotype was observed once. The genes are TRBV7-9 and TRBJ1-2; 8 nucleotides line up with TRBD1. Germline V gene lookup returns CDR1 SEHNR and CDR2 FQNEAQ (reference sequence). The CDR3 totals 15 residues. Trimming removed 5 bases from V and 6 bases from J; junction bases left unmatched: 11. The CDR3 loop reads CASSPGGDRRDGYTF. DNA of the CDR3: TGTGCCAGCAGCCCTGGCGGGGACAGGAGAGATGGCTACACCTTC.

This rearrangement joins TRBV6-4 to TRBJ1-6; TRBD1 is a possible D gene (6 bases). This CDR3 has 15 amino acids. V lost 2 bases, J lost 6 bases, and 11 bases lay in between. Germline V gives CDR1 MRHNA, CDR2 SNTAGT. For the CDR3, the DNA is TGTGCCAGCAGTGACAGGGGGGGAATTAATTCACCCCTCCACTTT. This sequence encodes CASSDRGGINSPLHF.

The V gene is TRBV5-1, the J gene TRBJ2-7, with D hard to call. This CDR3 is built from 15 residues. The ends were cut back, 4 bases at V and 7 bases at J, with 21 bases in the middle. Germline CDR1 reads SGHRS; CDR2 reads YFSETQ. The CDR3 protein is CASSPSVSPWSEQYF. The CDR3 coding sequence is TGCGCCAGCAGCCCCTCGGTTTCGCCCTGGTCGGAGCAGTACTTC.

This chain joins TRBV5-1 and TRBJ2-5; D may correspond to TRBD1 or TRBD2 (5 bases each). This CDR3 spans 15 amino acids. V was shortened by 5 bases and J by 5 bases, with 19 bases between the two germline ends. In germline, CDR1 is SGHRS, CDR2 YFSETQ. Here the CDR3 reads CASRGEGSWSETQYF. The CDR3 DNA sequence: TGCGCCAGCAGAGGAGAGGGGAGTTGGTCGGAGACCCAGTACTTC.

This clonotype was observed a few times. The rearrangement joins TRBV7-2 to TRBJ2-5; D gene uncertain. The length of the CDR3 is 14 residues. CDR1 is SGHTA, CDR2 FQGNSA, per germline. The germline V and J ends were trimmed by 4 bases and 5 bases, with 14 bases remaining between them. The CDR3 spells CASSSGRFGETQYF. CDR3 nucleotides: TGTGCCAGCAGCTCCGGGCGGTTTGGCGAGACCCAGTACTTC.

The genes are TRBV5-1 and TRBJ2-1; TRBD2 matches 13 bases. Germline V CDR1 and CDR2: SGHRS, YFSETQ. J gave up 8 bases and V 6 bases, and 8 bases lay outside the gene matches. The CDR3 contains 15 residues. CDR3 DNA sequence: TGCGCCAGCATGGAAGGACTAGCGGGAGTGGATGAGCAGTTCTTC. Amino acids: CASMEGLAGVDEQFF.

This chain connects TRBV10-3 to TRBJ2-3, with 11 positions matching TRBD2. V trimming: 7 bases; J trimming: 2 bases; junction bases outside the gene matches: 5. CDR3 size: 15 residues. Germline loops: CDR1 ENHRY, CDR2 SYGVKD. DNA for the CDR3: TGTGCCATCACCGAGGGACTAGCGGCCACAGATACGCAGTATTTT. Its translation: CAITEGLAATDTQYF.

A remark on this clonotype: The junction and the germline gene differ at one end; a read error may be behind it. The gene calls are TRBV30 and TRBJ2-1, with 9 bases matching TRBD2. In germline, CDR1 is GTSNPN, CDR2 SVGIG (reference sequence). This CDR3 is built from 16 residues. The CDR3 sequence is CAWSGSTRIAGDRQFF. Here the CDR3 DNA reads TGCGCCTGGAGTGGCAGTACCCGAATAGCGGGAGATAGGCAGTTCTTC.

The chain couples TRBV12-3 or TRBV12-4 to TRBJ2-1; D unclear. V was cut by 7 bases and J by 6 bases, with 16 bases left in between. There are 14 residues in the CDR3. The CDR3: CASKGERWSNEQFF. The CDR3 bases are TGTGCCAGCAAGGGTGAGAGGTGGAGCAATGAGCAGTTCTTC.

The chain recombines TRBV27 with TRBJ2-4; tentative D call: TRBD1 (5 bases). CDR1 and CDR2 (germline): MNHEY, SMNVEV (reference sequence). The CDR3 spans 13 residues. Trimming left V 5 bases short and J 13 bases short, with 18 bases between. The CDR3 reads CASSTNQGNEQYF. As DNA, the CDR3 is TGTGCCAGCAGTACTAATCAGGGCAATGAGCAGTACTTC.

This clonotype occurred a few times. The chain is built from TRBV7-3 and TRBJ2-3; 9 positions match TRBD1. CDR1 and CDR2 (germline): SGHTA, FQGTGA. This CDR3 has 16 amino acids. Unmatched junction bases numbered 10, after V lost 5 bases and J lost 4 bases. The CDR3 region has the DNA TGTGCCAGCAGCCTACCCGGGACAGGGACCTCAGATACGCAGTATTTT. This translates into CASSLPGTGTSDTQYF.

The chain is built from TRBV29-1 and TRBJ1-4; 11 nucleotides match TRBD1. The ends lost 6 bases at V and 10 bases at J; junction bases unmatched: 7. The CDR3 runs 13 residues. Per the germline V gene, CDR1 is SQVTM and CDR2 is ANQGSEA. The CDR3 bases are TGCAGCGTAGCCGGGACAGGGGGATTAAAACTGTTTTTT. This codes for CSVAGTGGLKLFF.

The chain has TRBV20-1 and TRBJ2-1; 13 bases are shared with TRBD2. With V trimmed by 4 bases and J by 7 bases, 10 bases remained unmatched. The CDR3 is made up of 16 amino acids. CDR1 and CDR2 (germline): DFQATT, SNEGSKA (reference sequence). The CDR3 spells CSAITGRTSGSNEQFF. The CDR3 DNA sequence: TGCAGTGCTATAACCGGTAGGACTAGCGGGAGTAATGAGCAGTTCTTC.

CDR3 region: CASTDLASGRVKGNEQFF. For the CDR3, the DNA is TGTGCCAGCACCGACCTAGCCTCGGGACGAGTAAAAGGGAATGAGCAGTTCTTC. This sequence joins TRBV27 and TRBJ2-1; D assignment may be TRBD1 or TRBD2 (5 bases each). This CDR3 is built from 18 residues. The germline gives CDR1 MNHEY, CDR2 SMNVEV (reference sequence). V was pared by 7 bases and J by 7 bases, with 29 bases between.

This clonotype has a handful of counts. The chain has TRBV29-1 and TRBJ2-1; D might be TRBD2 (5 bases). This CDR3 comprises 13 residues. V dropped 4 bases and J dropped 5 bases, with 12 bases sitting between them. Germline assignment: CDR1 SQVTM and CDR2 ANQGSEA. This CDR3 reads CSVAETTNNEQFF. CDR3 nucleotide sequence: TGCAGCGTTGCCGAGACTACTAACAATGAGCAGTTCTTC.

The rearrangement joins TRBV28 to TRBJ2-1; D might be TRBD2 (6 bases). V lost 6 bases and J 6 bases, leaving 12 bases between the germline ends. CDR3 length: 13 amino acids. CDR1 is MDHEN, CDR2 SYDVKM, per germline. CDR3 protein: CASRRLVSNEQFF. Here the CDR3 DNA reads TGTGCCAGCAGGCGACTAGTCTCCAATGAGCAGTTCTTC.

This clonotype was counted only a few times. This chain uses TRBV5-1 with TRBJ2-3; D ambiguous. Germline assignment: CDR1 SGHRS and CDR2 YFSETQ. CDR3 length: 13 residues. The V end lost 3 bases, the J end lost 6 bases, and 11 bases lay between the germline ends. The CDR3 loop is CASSYASRDTQYF. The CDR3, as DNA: TGCGCCAGCAGCTACGCTTCTAGGGATACGCAGTATTTT.

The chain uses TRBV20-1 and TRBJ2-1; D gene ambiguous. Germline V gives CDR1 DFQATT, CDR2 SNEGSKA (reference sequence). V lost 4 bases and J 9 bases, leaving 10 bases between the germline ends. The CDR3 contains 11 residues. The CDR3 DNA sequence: TGCAGTGCTATCTATCTCTCTGAGCAGTTCTTC. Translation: CSAIYLSEQFF.

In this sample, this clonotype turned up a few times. CDR3 bases: TGTGCCAGCAGCCCACATTATAGCTCCTACGAGCAGTACTTC. Amino acid sequence: CASSPHYSSYEQYF. The chain is built from TRBV7-2 and TRBJ2-7; D is unclear. The CDR3 contains 14 residues. Germline V CDR1 and CDR2: SGHTA, FQGNSA. Trimming cost V 5 bases and J 0 bases, with 11 bases left between them.

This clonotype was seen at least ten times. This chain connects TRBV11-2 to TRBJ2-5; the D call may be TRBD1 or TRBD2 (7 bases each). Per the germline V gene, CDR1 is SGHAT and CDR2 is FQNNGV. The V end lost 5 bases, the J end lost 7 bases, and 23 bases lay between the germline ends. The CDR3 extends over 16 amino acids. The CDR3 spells CASSKGGGSVSRTQYF. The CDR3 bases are TGTGCCAGCAGCAAAGGGGGCGGGAGTGTCTCTCGGACCCAGTACTTC.

CDR3 in DNA: TGTGCCAGCAGCTTAATGGGCACCACCTACGAGCAGTACTTC. Its translation: CASSLMGTTYEQYF. The genes are TRBV7-9 and TRBJ2-7; D uncertain. The V end lost 2 bases, the J end lost 2 bases, and 10 bases lay between the germline ends. This CDR3 is 14 amino acids long. CDR1 SEHNR and CDR2 FQNEAQ come from the germline V gene (reference sequence).